The entry below gives a single T cell receptor (beta chain) sequence along with its context. The target of this receptor is not known. Within one base of it there is no much larger clone, and no base qualities were kept. This sample was taken from a study of T cells in localized non-small cell lung cancer (TCRdb year 2020). For context, the study as a whole: The study analyzed T cell repertoires of 236 early-stage NSCLC patients, comparing tumors and uninvolved tumor-adjacent lungs. The cohort was made up of under 250 treatment-naive NSCLC patients whose localized lung tumors had been resected. The mean age of the NSCLC patients was about 62 years, with 130 or so men and over 100 women.

At diagnosis, peripheral blood, uninvolved tumor-adjacent lung and tumor were collected and stored as a combination of fresh-frozen and FFPE material. The investigation overall reported the following: Longer overall survival was associated with higher blood T cell density, whereas shorter survival was associated with higher adjacent-lung clonality. The highest T cell clonality was observed in uninvolved tumor-adjacent lung, where clonality exceeded that of tumor, suggesting that antigenic responses were more focused in uninvolved tumor-adjacent lung. Because of the exploratory design, TCR variables were selected using unadjusted p-values without false-discovery rate correction. A median of around 62 of the top 100 tumor clones turned up in the paired uninvolved adjacent lung, and around 27 of those clones also ranked among the top 100 of that same adjacent lung. Multi-region tumor sequencing was not performed, so intratumor heterogeneity could not be excluded.

The immunoSEQ Assay was used to sequence TCR beta CDR3 regions from DNA. In the source study's methods: T cell density was computed as TCR beta template counts normalized to usable DNA estimated by amplifying housekeeping genes. Richness was estimated with the preseqR package, extrapolating to 400,000 templates for PBMC samples and 120,000 templates for tissue samples. Clonality was defined by subtracting Pielou's evenness from one. To identify tissue-enriched TCRs, differential abundance testing was run on productive amino-acid clonotypes with a minimum total count of 5 and an alpha of 0.1. The Jaccard Index and the Morisita Overlap Index were used to measure repertoire overlap between compartments. GLIPH grouped TCR beta CDR3s together with public tetramer-defined viral CDR3s, and a viral motif had to include at least three viral sequences and also show V-gene enrichment. Held by TCRdb, this immuneACCESS table contains in-frame sequences only and omits some clones. Under half of the omission traces to an unresolved V gene where checked; the cause of the rest is unknown. That table is the source of V, J and clone size, and D and trimming were worked out from the DNA. The sample includes approximately 2,800 clones, with roughly 25% observed a single time. The top ten hold about 6% of the sample.

Here V drops 6 bases and J drops 3 bases, and the junction holds 5 bases not matched to any gene. Per the germline V gene (reference sequence), LNHDA is the CDR1 and SQIVND is the CDR2. From the cysteine through the phenylalanine, the CDR3 covers 14 amino acids. Only the CDR3 part of the read is kept: 42 bases, read in frame from the first base. The clonotype was recovered from a woman aged 35-75 years with stage I lung adenocarcinoma. This sample comprised lung tumor tissue, obtained before any cancer treatment. Here the chain combines TRBV19 and TRBJ2-1; TRBD1 fits 7 bases in the junction. The CDR3 here reads CASSLGQDYNEQFF. The DNA sequence is TGTGCCAGTAGCCTAGGACAGGACTACAATGAGCAGTTCTTC.